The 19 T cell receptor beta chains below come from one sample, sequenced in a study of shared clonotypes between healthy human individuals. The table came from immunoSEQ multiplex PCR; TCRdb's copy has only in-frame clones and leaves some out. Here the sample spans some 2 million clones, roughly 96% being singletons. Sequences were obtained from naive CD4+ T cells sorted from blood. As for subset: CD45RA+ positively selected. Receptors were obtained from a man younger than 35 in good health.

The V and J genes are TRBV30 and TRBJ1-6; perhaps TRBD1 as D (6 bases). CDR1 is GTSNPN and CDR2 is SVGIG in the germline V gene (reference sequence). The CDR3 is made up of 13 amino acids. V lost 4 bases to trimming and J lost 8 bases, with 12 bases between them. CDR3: CAWTGDTYSPLHF. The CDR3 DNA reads TGTGCCTGGACCGGGGACACCTATTCACCCCTCCACTTT. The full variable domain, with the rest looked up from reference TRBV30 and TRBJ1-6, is SQTIHQWPATLVQPVGSPLSLECTVEGTSNPNLYWYRQAAGRGLQLLFYSVGIGQISSEVPQNLSASRPQDRQFILSSKKLLLSDSGFYLCAWTGDTYSPLHFGNGTRLTVT.

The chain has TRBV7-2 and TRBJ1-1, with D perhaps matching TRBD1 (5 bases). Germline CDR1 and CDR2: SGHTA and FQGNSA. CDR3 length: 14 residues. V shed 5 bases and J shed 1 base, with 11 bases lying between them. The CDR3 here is CASSPGAGNTEAFF. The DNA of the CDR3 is TGTGCCAGCAGCCCCGGGGCGGGGAACACTGAAGCTTTCTTT.

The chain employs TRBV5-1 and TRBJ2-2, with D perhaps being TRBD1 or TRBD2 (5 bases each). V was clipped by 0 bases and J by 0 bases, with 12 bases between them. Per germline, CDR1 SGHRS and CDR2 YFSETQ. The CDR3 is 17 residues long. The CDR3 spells CASSLGGRGTNTGELFF. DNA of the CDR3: TGCGCCAGCAGCTTGGGGGGCCGGGGAACGAACACCGGGGAGCTGTTTTTT. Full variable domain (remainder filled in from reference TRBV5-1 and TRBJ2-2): KAGVTQTPRYLIKTRGQQVTLSCSPISGHRSVSWYQQTPGQGLQFLFEYFSETQRNKGNFPGRFSGRQFSNSRSEMNVSTLELGDSALYLCASSLGGRGTNTGELFFGEGSRLTVL.

The CDR3 DNA sequence: TGTGCCAGCAGCCCAGAGGACAGGGGGAGAAACTATGGCTACACCTTC. This translates into CASSPEDRGRNYGYTF. The chain is built from TRBV9 and TRBJ1-2, with 10 bases identical to TRBD1. CDR1 and CDR2 (germline): SGDLS, YYNGEE. The V gene end was trimmed by 4 bases and the J gene end by 2 bases; junction bases not matched to a gene: 8. This CDR3 has 16 residues.

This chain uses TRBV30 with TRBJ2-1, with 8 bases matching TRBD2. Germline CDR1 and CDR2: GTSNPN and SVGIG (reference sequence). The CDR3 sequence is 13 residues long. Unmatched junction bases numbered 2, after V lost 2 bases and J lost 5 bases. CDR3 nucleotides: TGTGCCTGGAGTCAGGGACTAGACAATGAGCAGTTCTTC. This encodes CAWSQGLDNEQFF.

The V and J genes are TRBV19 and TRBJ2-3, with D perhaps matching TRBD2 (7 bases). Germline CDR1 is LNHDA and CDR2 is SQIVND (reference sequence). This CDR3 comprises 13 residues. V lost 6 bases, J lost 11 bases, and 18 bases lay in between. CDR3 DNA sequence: TGTGCCAGTAGAAATACAGCGGGACATATGCAGTATTTT. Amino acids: CASRNTAGHMQYF. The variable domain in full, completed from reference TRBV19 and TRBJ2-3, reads DGGITQSPKYLFRKEGQNVTLSCEQNLNHDAMYWYRQDPGQGLRLIYYSQIVNDFQKGDIAEGYSVSREKKESFPLTVTSAQKNPTAFYLCASRNTAGHMQYFGPGTRLTVL.

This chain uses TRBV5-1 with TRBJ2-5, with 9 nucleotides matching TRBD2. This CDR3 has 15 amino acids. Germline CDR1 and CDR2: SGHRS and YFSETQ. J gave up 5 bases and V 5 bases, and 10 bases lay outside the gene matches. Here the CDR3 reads CASRSRTSAWETQYF. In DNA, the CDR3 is TGCGCCAGCAGGAGCCGGACTAGCGCTTGGGAGACCCAGTACTTC.

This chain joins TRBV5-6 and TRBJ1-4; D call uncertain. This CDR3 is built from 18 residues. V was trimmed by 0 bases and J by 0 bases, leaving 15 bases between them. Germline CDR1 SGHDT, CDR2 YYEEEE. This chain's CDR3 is CASSLAETAVPTNEKLFF. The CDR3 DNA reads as TGTGCCAGCAGCTTGGCGGAAACGGCGGTCCCAACTAATGAAAAACTGTTTTTT. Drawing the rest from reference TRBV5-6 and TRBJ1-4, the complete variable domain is DAGVTQSPTHLIKTRGQQVTLRCSPKSGHDTVSWYQQALGQGPQFIFQYYEEEERQRGNFPDRFSGHQFPNYSSELNVNALLLGDSALYLCASSLAETAVPTNEKLFFGSGTQLSVL.

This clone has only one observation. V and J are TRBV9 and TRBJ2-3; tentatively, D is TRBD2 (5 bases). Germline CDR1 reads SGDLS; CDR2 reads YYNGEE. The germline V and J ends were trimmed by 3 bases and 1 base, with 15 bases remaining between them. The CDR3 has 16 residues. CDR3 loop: CASSGLAGSGTDTQYF. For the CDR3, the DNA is TGTGCCAGCAGCGGTTTGGCGGGTTCCGGCACAGATACGCAGTATTTT.

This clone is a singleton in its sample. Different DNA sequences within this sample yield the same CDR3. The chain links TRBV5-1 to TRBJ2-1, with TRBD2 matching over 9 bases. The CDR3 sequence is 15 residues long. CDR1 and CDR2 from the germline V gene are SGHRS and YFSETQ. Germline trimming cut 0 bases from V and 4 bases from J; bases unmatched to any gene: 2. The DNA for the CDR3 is TGCGCCAGCAGCTTGGAAGCGGGGGGATACAATGAGCAGTTCTTC. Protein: CASSLEAGGYNEQFF.

The CDR3 sequence is CAWSVHGDQPQHF. For the CDR3, the DNA is TGTGCCTGGAGTGTACACGGGGATCAGCCCCAGCATTTT. The chain is built from TRBV30 and TRBJ1-5, with D uncertain. CDR1 is GTSNPN and CDR2 is SVGIG in the germline V gene (reference sequence). The CDR3 spans 13 residues. V was pared by 0 bases and J by 5 bases, with 8 bases between.

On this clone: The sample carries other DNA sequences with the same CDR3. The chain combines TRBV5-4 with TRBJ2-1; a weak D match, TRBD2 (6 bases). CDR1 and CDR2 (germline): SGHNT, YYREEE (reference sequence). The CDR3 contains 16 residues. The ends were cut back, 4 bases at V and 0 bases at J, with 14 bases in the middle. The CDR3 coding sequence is TGTGCCAGCAGCCCCCCCTCCGGGAGCTCCTACAATGAGCAGTTCTTC. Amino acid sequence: CASSPPSGSSYNEQFF.

CDR3: CSVMTGGSTEAFF. CDR3 nucleotide sequence: TGCAGCGTTATGACAGGGGGATCGACTGAAGCTTTCTTT. The rearrangement uses TRBV29-1 and TRBJ1-1; 9 positions agree with TRBD1. CDR3 size: 13 residues. The junction had 6 bases not matched to a gene; V was cut back by 5 bases and J by 5 bases. Germline CDR1 SQVTM, CDR2 ANQGSEA.

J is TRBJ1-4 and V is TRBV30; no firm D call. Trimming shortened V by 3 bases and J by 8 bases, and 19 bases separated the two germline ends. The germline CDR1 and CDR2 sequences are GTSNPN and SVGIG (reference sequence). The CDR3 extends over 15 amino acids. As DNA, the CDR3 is TGTGCCTGGAGCCGACCCCTACGCGGTGGGGAAAAACTGTTTTTT. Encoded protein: CAWSRPLRGGEKLFF.

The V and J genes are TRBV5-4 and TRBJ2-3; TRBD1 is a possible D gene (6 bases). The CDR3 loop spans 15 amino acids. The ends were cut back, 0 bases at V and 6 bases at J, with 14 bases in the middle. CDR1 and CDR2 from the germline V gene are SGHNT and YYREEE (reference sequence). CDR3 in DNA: TGTGCCAGCAGCTTGGCCGACAGGCTGACTGATACGCAGTATTTT. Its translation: CASSLADRLTDTQYF.

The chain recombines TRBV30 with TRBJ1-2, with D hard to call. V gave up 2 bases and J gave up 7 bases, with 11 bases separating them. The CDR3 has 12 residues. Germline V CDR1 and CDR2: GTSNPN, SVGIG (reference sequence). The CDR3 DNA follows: TGTGCCTGGAGTCCTCTTGGGAGTGGCTACACCTTC. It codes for CAWSPLGSGYTF. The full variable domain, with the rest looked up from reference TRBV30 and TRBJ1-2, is SQTIHQWPATLVQPVGSPLSLECTVEGTSNPNLYWYRQAAGRGLQLLFYSVGIGQISSEVPQNLSASRPQDRQFILSSKKLLLSDSGFYLCAWSPLGSGYTFGSGTRLTVV.

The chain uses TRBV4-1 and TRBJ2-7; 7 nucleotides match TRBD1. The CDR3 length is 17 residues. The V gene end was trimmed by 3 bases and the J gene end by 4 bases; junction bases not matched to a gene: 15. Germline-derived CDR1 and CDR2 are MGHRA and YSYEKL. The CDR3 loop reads CASSQVRGTGTVYEQYF. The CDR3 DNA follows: TGCGCCAGCAGCCAGGTCAGGGGTACCGGGACAGTTTACGAGCAGTACTTC.

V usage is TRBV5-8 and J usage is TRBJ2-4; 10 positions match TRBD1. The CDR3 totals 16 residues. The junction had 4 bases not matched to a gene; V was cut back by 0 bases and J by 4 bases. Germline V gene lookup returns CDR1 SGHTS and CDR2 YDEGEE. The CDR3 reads CASSLVGQGLKNIQYF. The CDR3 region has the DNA TGTGCCAGCAGCTTGGTGGGACAGGGGTTGAAAAACATTCAGTACTTC.

This CDR3 reads CAASPPRQETQYF. The CDR3 DNA reads as TGTGCCGCATCCCCCCCGAGGCAAGAGACCCAGTACTTC. The V gene is TRBV6-5, the J gene TRBJ2-5; no clear D gene. V lost 11 bases and J 2 bases, leaving 15 bases between the germline ends. Germline values: CDR1 MNHEY, CDR2 SVGAGI. There are 13 residues in the CDR3.